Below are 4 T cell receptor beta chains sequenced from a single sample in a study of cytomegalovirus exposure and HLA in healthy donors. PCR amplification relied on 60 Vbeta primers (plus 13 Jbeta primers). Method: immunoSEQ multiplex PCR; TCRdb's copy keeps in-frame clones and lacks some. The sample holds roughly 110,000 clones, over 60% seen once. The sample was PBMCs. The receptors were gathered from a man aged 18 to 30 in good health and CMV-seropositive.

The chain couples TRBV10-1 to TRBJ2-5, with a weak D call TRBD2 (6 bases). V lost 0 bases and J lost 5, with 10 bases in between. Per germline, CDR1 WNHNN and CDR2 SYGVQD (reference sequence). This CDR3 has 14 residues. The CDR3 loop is CASSESVGRETQYF. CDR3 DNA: TGCGCCAGCAGTGAGTCGGTGGGGAGGGAGACCCAGTACTTC.

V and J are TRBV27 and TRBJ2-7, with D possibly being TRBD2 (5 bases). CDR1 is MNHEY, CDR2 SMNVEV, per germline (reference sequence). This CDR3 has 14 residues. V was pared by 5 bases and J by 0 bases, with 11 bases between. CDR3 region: CASSPFRDSYEQYF. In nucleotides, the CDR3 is TGTGCCAGCAGTCCGTTCCGGGACTCCTACGAGCAGTACTTC.

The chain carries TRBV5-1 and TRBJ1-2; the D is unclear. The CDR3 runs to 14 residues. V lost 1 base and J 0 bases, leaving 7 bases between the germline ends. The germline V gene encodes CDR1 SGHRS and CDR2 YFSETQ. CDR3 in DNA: TGCGCCAGCAGCTTGCGAGGAACTAACTATGGCTACACCTTC. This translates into CASSLRGTNYGYTF.

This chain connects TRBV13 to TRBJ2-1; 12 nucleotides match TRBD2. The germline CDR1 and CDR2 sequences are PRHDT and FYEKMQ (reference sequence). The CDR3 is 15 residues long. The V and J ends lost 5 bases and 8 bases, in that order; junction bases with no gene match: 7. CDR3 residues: CASSTLAGGRDEQFF. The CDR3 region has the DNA TGTGCCAGCAGCACCCTAGCGGGGGGGAGGGATGAGCAGTTCTTC.